Listed here are 10 T cell receptor beta chains from one sample, sequenced in a study of identical twins (dated by TCRdb to the mid-2010s). The library was obtained by 5' RACE. Sequencing instrument: Illumina HiSeq 2000. The public reads were run again by TCRdb, first through fastp at Q25 and then through MiXCR, and only productive beta chains were kept. Each CDR3 protein appears once, grouped with its most common genes and DNA. Within this sample are about 240,000 distinct CDR3 sequences, with 6.5% to 9% of them counted one time only. The top ten constitute roughly 5% of the sample. This sample was also put to use in a study of yellow fever vaccine responses in identical twins.

The source material was CD8+ T cells sorted from blood. The receptors derive from a woman between 18 and 29 years old in good health.

This clonotype was counted between two and nine times. The rearrangement uses TRBV6-2 or TRBV6-3 and TRBJ2-7; no reliable D call. Deletions cut 2 bases from V and 3 bases from J, with 8 bases between. CDR1 and CDR2 from the germline V gene are MNHEY and SVGEGT. This CDR3 is 13 amino acids long. As DNA, the CDR3 is TGTGCCAGCAGTTACGGGATTAACTACGAGCAGTACTTC. Translated, it gives CASSYGINYEQYF.

This clonotype was seen ten or more times. This chain links TRBV6-5 with TRBJ2-5; TRBD2 is a possible D gene (5 bases). V lost 0 bases and J 5 bases, leaving 7 bases between the germline ends. This CDR3 comprises 13 residues. The germline V gene encodes CDR1 MNHEY and CDR2 SVGAGI. This chain's CDR3 is CASSYSVAETQYF. CDR3 coding DNA: TGTGCCAGCAGTTACTCGGTAGCGGAGACCCAGTACTTC.

Notes on this clonotype: A read error may explain this, as a much larger clone is one base away. Since the CDR3 does not end with the conserved phenylalanine or tryptophan, this likely comes from a read error. The DNA of the CDR3 is TGTGCCAGCAGCTTGGGGCAGGGGGCAAACAATGAGCAGTTCCTC. Its translation: CASSLGQGANNEQFL. The J gene is TRBJ2-1, the V gene TRBV5-4; TRBD1 matches 8 bases. Germline lookup yields CDR1 SGHNT and CDR2 YYREEE (reference sequence). This CDR3 contains 15 residues. The J segment lost 5 bases and the V segment lost 0 bases, leaving 4 bases of the junction unmatched.

Written as DNA, the CDR3 is TGTGCCAGCAGTTACCGGCAGACCAATTCACCCCTCCACTTT. Residues: CASSYRQTNSPLHF. The chain joins TRBV6-5 to TRBJ1-6, with no clear D. V lost 2 bases and J lost 7, with 9 bases in between. This CDR3 contains 14 residues. CDR1 is MNHEY and CDR2 is SVGAGI in the germline V gene.

About this clonotype itself: Possible read error: a much larger clone is one base away. CDR3 bases: TGCGCCAGCAGCTCTCCGGGACAGCTATATCCTAGCACAGATACGCAGTATTTT. Encoded protein: CASSSPGQLYPSTDTQYF. V gene TRBV5-1 combines with J gene TRBJ2-3, with 7 bases lining up with TRBD1. Germline V CDR1 and CDR2: SGHRS, YFSETQ. V lost 3 bases to trimming and J lost 0 bases; unmatched junction nucleotides: 13. This CDR3 spans 18 amino acids.

This clonotype came up many times. The chain links TRBV4-1 to TRBJ2-7; 7 positions match TRBD1. Germline loops: CDR1 MGHRA, CDR2 YSYEKL. Trimming cost V 0 bases and J 4 bases; bases outside gene matches: 6. CDR3 length equals 15 residues. DNA of the CDR3: TGCGCCAGCAGCCAAGAAGAGAACAGGGGTTACGAGCAGTACTTC. Amino acids: CASSQEENRGYEQYF.

This clonotype was seen repeatedly, ten times or more. This CDR3 is CASSFQGSYNEQFF. In DNA, the CDR3 is TGTGCCAGCAGTTTTCAGGGCAGTTACAATGAGCAGTTCTTC. The J gene is TRBJ2-1, the V gene TRBV12-3 or TRBV12-4, with D tentatively TRBD1 (5 bases). The CDR3 runs 14 residues. Trimming stripped 3 bases from V and 4 bases from J, with 10 bases between.

The V and J genes are TRBV6-1 and TRBJ1-1; 8 bases map to TRBD1. The CDR3 extends over 14 amino acids. After removal of 1 base from V and 5 bases from J, the junction contained 3 bases not matched to a gene. The germline V gene has CDR1 MNHNS and CDR2 SASEGT. In DNA, the CDR3 is TGTGCCAGCAGTGAAGGGACAGGGATTACTGAAGCTTTCTTT. It encodes CASSEGTGITEAFF.

CDR3 sequence (DNA): TGCAGTGCTAGAGCTCGGACTAGCGAAACCTACGAGCAGTACTTC. Protein: CSARARTSETYEQYF. The rearrangement joins TRBV20-1 to TRBJ2-7; TRBD2 matches 9 bases. Losses at the gene ends were 1 base for V and 2 bases for J; bases not matched to a gene: 6. Germline V gene data show CDR1 as DFQATT and CDR2 as SNEGSKA (reference sequence). The CDR3 is made up of 15 amino acids.

V gene TRBV4-1 combines with J gene TRBJ2-3; 8 nucleotides agree with TRBD2. The CDR3 has 18 amino acids. Unmatched junction bases numbered 13, after V lost 4 bases and J lost 1 base. From germline, CDR1 is MGHRA and CDR2 YSYEKL. CDR3 DNA sequence: TGCGCCAGCAGCCTCCCAAGCTCCGGGACTAGGGGCACAGATACGCAGTATTTT. Amino acids: CASSLPSSGTRGTDTQYF.